One sample yielded the 14 T cell receptor beta chains listed below, sequenced in a study of blood T cell repertoires in COVID-19. Method: immunoSEQ multiplex PCR; TCRdb's copy keeps in-frame clones and lacks some. This table has roughly 250,000 clones, about 80% appearing once. Material for sequencing was peripheral blood. The source of these receptors is a person between 65 and 80 years old with COVID-19, enrolled during active disease.

V gene TRBV9 combines with J gene TRBJ2-1; 15 nucleotides line up with TRBD2. The CDR3 length is 15 residues. CDR1 is SGDLS and CDR2 is YYNGEE in the germline V gene. V lost 3 bases and J lost 9; bases outside the gene matches: 4. This chain's CDR3 is CASSDRTSGRVEQFF. The CDR3 nucleotides read TGTGCCAGCAGCGACCGGACTAGCGGGAGGGTTGAGCAGTTCTTC.

This chain connects TRBV13 to TRBJ1-3, with D possibly matching TRBD1 (5 bases). Germline-derived CDR1 and CDR2 are PRHDT and FYEKMQ (reference sequence). The CDR3 has 14 amino acids. V was pared by 6 bases and J by 3 bases, with 12 bases between. The CDR3 DNA reads as TGTGCCAGCAGTAGTGCGGGGGGTGGAAACACCATATATTTT. Translation gives CASSSAGGGNTIYF.

This clone was observed a handful of times. This rearrangement joins TRBV3-1 (or the pseudogene TRBV3-2) to TRBJ1-5, with 9 bases lining up with TRBD1. This CDR3 is built from 17 residues. Trimming removed 0 bases from V and 6 bases from J; junction bases left unmatched: 9. CDR1 and CDR2 from the germline V gene are LGHDT and YNNKEL (reference sequence). CDR3 bases: TGTGCCAGCAGCCAAGAAGTCACACAGGGGGCGGCTCAGCCCCAGCATTTT. This gives the protein CASSQEVTQGAAQPQHF.

The chain has TRBV5-1 and TRBJ1-3, with 9 bases identical to TRBD1. The V and J ends lost 3 bases and 2 bases, in that order; junction bases with no gene match: 3. CDR1 and CDR2 from the germline V gene are SGHRS and YFSETQ. This CDR3 is built from 15 residues. CDR3 protein: CASSSGQGPGNTIYF. DNA of the CDR3: TGCGCCAGCAGCTCGGGACAGGGCCCTGGAAACACCATATATTTT.

This sequence joins TRBV29-1 and TRBJ2-2; 11 bases fit TRBD1. J was trimmed by 5 bases and V by 6 bases; bases with no gene match: 5. The CDR3 runs 14 residues. The germline V gene has CDR1 SQVTM and CDR2 ANQGSEA. The CDR3: CSVRGTGGTGELFF. In DNA, the CDR3 is TGCAGCGTAAGAGGGACAGGGGGTACCGGGGAGCTGTTTTTT.

The chain combines TRBV5-5 with TRBJ2-5, with D unresolved. Trimming cost V 1 base and J 5 bases, with 3 bases left between them. Germline lookup yields CDR1 SGHKS and CDR2 YYEKEE (reference sequence). The CDR3 is 11 amino acids. The CDR3 spells CASSLSETQYF. DNA for the CDR3: TGTGCCAGCAGCTTGTCTGAGACCCAGTACTTC. The full variable domain, in which reference TRBV5-5 and TRBJ2-5 provide the parts outside the CDR3, is DAGVTQSPTHLIKTRGQQVTLRCSPISGHKSVSWYQQVLGQGPQFIFQYYEKEERGRGNFPDRFSARQFPNYSSELNVNALLLGDSALYLCASSLSETQYFGPGTRLLVL.

In DNA form, the CDR3 reads TGTGCCAGCAGGCTAGCGGGGAACTCCTACAATGAGCAGTTCTTC. Amino acids: CASRLAGNSYNEQFF. This rearrangement joins TRBV2 to TRBJ2-1; 9 bases map to TRBD2. Germline assignment: CDR1 SNHLY and CDR2 FYNNEI. This CDR3 contains 15 residues. Trimming cost V 6 bases and J 0 bases; bases outside gene matches: 3. Together with reference TRBV2 and TRBJ2-1, the CDR3 gives the full variable domain: EPEVTQTPSHQVTQMGQEVILRCVPISNHLYFYWYRQILGQKVEFLVSFYNNEISEKSEIFDDQFSVERPDGSNFTLKIRSTKLEDSAMYFCASRLAGNSYNEQFFGPGTRLTVL.

V gene TRBV5-4 combines with J gene TRBJ1-2; D is unresolved. V was shortened by 0 bases and J by 5 bases, with 11 bases between the two germline ends. The CDR3 contains 14 residues. Germline V CDR1 and CDR2: SGHNT, YYREEE (reference sequence). CDR3 in DNA: TGTGCCAGCAGCTTGGAGCAGTTCGGGTATGGCTACACCTTC. Amino acids: CASSLEQFGYGYTF.

V is TRBV5-1 and J is TRBJ2-7; D unresolved. The germline V gene has CDR1 SGHRS and CDR2 YFSETQ. The CDR3 totals 15 residues. With 3 bases removed from V and 3 bases from J, the gap between germline ends came to 16 bases. The CDR3 here is CASSSTLGIDYEQYF. CDR3 coding DNA: TGCGCCAGCAGCTCCACACTGGGCATCGACTACGAGCAGTACTTC.

The chain recombines TRBV12-3 or TRBV12-4 with TRBJ1-2; 9 bases line up with TRBD1. There are 13 residues in the CDR3. J was trimmed by 7 bases and V by 7 bases; bases with no gene match: 7. The CDR3 spells CASTDRGWTGYTF. The CDR3 region has the DNA TGTGCCAGCACCGACAGGGGGTGGACTGGCTACACCTTC.

The chain recombines TRBV13 with TRBJ1-3; no reliable D call. The length of the CDR3 is 15 residues. Trimming took off 1 base at V and 0 bases at J, with 7 bases between the two ends. Germline V CDR1 and CDR2: PRHDT, FYEKMQ (reference sequence). CDR3 region: CASSLVPDSGNTIYF. CDR3 coding DNA: TGTGCCAGCAGCTTAGTCCCAGACTCTGGAAACACCATATATTTT. The variable domain in full, completed from reference TRBV13 and TRBJ1-3, reads AAGVIQSPRHLIKEKRETATLKCYPIPRHDTVYWYQQGPGQDPQFLISFYEKMQSDKGSIPDRFSAQQFSDYHSELNMSSLELGDSALYFCASSLVPDSGNTIYFGEGSWLTVV.

The J gene is TRBJ1-3, the V gene TRBV28, with 7 bases lining up with TRBD1. Looked up from germline, CDR1 is MDHEN and CDR2 is SYDVKM. The CDR3 is 15 amino acids. V lost 5 bases and J lost 2; bases outside the gene matches: 6. The CDR3 DNA reads as TGTGCCAGCAGTCCCCCAGACAGGGCTGGAAACACCATATATTTT. As protein: CASSPPDRAGNTIYF.

The chain combines TRBV27 with TRBJ1-4; 9 bases agree with TRBD1. Germline loops: CDR1 MNHEY, CDR2 SMNVEV (reference sequence). The CDR3 is 12 residues long. V shed 6 bases, J shed 11 bases, and the junction held 4 bases outside the gene matches. CDR3 in DNA: TGTGCCAGCAGCCTAGGACAGGGGAAACTGTTTTTT. This translates into CASSLGQGKLFF.

V usage is TRBV19 and J usage is TRBJ2-2, with TRBD1 matching over 11 bases. CDR1 and CDR2 from the germline V gene are LNHDA and SQIVND (reference sequence). V was pared by 5 bases and J by 7 bases, with 9 bases of the junction left unmatched. CDR3 length equals 16 residues. The DNA of the CDR3 is TGTGCCAGTAGTTCACGGACAGGGGGCGAGGTCGGGGAGCTGTTTTTT. Translation: CASSSRTGGEVGELFF.